This T cell receptor beta chain is from a study of blood T cell repertoires in COVID-19. Looking at the study overall: Samples representing acute and convalescent COVID-19 were sourced from the United States, Italy and Spain.

Authors' methods: Estimation of nucleated cell counts relied on the amplification of reference gene primers. Clones were read by immunoSEQ multiplex PCR, and TCRdb kept only the in-frame ones, dropping some. The V and J calls and clone size were taken over from that table, and D and trimming were inferred from the DNA. Of under 200,000 clones listed, approximately 88% are singletons. CDR1 SGHNT and CDR2 YYREEE come from the germline V gene (reference sequence). V was pared by 4 bases and J by 2 bases, with 12 bases between. There are 14 residues in the CDR3. Two negative PCRs, clearance, or symptom resolution had been documented for recovered Cohort 3 donors.

The source is a woman aged 45-59 years who had recovered from COVID-19. Sequenced: PBMCs or T cells enriched from blood (not recorded which). V gene TRBV5-4 combines with J gene TRBJ2-5; a possible D gene is TRBD1 (6 bases). Written as DNA, the CDR3 is TGTGCCAGCAGCCCCAAAGGACAGCAAGAGACCCAGTACTTC. Protein: CASSPKGQQETQYF.